What follows is one TCR beta chain and its context. CDR3 length equals 15 residues. Germline lookup yields CDR1 LGHNA and CDR2 YSLEER. V was pared by 1 base and J by 3 bases, with 2 bases of the junction left unmatched. This sample is drawn from a study of shared clonotypes between healthy human individuals. Deep-level running was used for the assay. Under the authors' procedure: Junction-only sequences without quality scores were provided by ImmunoSEQ, so filtering was different. Profiled with immunoSEQ multiplex PCR; TCRdb holds only in-frame clones, not every one. Clone size and V and J calls were adopted from that table, with D and trimming inferred from the DNA. The data contain 2 million or so clones, roughly 96% of them singletons.

This chain uses TRBV4-3 with TRBJ2-7, with TRBD1 matching 11 bases. The sequence was obtained from a man aged 18 to 29 in good health. Sequenced material: naive CD4+ T cells sorted from blood. Subset here: CD45RA+ positively selected. The CDR3 DNA is TGCGCCAGCAGCCAAGCCGGGACAGGGGGCTACGAGCAGTACTTC. Its translation: CASSQAGTGGYEQYF.